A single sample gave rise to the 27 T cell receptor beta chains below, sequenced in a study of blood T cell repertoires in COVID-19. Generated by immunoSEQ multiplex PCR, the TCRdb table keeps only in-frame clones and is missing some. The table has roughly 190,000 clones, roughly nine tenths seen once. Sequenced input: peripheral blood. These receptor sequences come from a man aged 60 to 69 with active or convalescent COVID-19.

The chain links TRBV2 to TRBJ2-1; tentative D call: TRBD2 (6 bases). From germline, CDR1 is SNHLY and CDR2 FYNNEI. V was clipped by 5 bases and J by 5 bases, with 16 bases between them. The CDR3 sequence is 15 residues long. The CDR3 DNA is TGTGCCAGCAGTCCCAATGGAGGGTGGGACAATGAGCAGTTCTTC. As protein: CASSPNGGWDNEQFF.

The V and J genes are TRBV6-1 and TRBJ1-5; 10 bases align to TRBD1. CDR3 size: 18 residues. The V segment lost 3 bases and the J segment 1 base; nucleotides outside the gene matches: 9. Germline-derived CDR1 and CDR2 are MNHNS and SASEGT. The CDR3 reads CASSDPGQGTGSNQPQHF. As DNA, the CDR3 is TGTGCCAGCAGTGACCCGGGACAGGGGACGGGGAGCAATCAGCCCCAGCATTTT.

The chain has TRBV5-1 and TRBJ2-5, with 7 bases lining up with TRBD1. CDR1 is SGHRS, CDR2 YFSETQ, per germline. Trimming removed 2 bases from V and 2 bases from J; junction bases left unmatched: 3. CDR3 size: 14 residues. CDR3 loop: CASSLRTGQETQYF. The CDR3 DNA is TGCGCCAGCAGCTTACGGACAGGACAAGAGACCCAGTACTTC.

This CDR3 reads CAWRPGHQLSYGYTF. As DNA, the CDR3 is TGTGCCTGGAGGCCGGGACACCAACTTTCCTATGGCTACACCTTC. The V and J genes are TRBV30 and TRBJ1-2; D perhaps matches TRBD1 (6 bases). Between the trimmed V and J ends, which lost 3 bases and 4 bases, there was a span of 18 bases. The CDR3 extends over 15 amino acids. Germline V CDR1 and CDR2: GTSNPN, SVGIG (reference sequence).

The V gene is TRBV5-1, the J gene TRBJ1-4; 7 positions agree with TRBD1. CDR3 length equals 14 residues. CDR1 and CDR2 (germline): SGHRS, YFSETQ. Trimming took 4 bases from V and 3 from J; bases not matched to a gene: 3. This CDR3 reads CASSQTGPNEKLFF. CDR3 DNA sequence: TGCGCCAGCAGCCAGACAGGGCCTAATGAAAAACTGTTTTTT. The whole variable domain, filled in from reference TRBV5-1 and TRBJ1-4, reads KAGVTQTPRYLIKTRGQQVTLSCSPISGHRSVSWYQQTPGQGLQFLFEYFSETQRNKGNFPGRFSGRQFSNSRSEMNVSTLELGDSALYLCASSQTGPNEKLFFGSGTQLSVL.

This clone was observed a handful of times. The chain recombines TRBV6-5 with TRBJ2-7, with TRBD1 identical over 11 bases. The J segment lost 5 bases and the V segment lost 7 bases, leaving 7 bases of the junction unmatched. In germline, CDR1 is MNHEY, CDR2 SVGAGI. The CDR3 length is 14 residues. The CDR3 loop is CASTRDRGSHEQYF. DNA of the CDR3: TGTGCCAGCACCCGGGACAGGGGGTCACACGAGCAGTACTTC.

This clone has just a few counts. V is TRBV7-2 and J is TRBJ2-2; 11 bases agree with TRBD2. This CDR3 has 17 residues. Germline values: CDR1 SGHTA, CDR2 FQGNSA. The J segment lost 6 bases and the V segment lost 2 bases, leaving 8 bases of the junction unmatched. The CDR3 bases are TGTGCCAGCAGCTTACTAGCGGGGGGCCGGTCGGCCGGGGAGCTGTTTTTT. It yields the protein CASSLLAGGRSAGELFF. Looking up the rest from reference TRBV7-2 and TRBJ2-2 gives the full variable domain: GAGVSQSPSNKVTEKGKDVELRCDPISGHTALYWYRQSLGQGLEFLIYFQGNSAPDKSGLPSDRFSAERTGGSVSTLTIQRTQQEDSAVYLCASSLLAGGRSAGELFFGEGSRLTVL.

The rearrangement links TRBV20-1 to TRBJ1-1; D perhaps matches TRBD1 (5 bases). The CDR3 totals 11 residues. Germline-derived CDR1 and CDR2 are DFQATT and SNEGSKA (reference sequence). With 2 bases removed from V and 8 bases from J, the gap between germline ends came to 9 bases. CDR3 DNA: TGCAGTGCTAGACGGACACTAGAAGCTTTCTTT. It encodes CSARRTLEAFF.

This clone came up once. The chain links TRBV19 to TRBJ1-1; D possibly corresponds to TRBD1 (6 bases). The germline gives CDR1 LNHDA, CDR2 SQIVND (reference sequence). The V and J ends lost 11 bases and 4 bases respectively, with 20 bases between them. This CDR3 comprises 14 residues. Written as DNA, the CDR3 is TGTGCCTCAACATGGGGACAAAAAGGCACTGAAGCTTTCTTT. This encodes CASTWGQKGTEAFF.

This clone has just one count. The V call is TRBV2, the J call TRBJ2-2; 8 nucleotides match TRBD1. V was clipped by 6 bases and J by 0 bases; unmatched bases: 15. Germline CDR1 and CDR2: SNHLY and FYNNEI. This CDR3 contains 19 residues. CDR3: CASSVDRGDFSPNTGELFF. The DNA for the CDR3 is TGTGCCAGCAGCGTAGACAGGGGCGACTTTAGTCCGAACACCGGGGAGCTGTTTTTT.

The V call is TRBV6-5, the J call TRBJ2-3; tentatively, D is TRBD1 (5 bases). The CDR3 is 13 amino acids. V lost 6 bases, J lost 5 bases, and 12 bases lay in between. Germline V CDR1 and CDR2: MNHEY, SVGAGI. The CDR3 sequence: CASRQGFEDTQYF. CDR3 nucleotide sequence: TGTGCCAGCAGGCAGGGCTTTGAAGATACGCAGTATTTT.

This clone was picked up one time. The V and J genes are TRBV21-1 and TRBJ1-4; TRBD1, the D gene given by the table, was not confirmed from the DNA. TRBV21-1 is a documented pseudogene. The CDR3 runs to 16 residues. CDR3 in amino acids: CASSKGQGTTNEKLFF. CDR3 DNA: TGTGCCAGCAGCAAAGGACAGGGAACAACTAATGAAAAACTGTTTTTT.

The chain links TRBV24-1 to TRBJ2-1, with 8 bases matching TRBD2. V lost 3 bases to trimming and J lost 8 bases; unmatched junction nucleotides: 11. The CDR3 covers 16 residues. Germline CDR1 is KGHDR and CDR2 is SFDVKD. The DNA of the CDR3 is TGTGCCACCAGTGATCCGCCGAGCGGGGGTGTGGATGAGCAGTTCTTC. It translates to CATSDPPSGGVDEQFF.

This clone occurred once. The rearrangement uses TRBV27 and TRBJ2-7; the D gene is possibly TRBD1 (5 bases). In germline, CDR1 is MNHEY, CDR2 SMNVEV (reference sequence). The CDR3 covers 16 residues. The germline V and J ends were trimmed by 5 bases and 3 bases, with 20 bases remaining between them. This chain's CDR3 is CASSRSARVRIYEQYF. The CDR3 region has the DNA TGTGCCAGCAGTCGATCGGCCAGGGTACGGATCTACGAGCAGTACTTC.

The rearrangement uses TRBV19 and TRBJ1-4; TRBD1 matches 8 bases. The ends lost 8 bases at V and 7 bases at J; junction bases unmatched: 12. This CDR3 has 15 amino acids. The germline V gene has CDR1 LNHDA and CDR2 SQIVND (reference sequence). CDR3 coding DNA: TGTGCCAGTTTAAATTACGCCGGGACAGGTGAAAAACTGTTTTTT. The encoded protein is CASLNYAGTGEKLFF.

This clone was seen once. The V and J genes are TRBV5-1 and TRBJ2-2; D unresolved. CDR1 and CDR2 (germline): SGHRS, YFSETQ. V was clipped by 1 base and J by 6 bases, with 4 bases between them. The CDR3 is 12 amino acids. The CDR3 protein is CASSLYSGELFF. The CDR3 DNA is TGCGCCAGCAGCTTGTACTCCGGGGAGCTGTTTTTT.

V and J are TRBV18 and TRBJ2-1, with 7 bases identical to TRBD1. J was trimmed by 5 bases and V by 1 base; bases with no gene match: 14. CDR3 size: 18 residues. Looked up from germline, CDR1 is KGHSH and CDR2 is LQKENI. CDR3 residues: CASSPQLSLRGLHNEQFF. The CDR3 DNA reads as TGTGCCAGCTCACCACAGCTCTCTTTGAGGGGGCTACACAATGAGCAGTTCTTC.

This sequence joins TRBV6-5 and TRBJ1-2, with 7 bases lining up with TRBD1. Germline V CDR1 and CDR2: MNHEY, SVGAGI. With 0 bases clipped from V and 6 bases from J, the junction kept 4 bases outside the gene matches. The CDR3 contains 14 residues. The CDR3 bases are TGTGCCAGCAGTTACTCAGAGGGGGCGAATGGCTACACCTTC. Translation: CASSYSEGANGYTF.

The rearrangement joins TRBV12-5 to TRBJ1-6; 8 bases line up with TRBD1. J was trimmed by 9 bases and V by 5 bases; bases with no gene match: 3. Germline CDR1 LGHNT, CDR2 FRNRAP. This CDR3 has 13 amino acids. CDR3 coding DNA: TGTGCTAGTGGTCTACAGGGGGTTTCACCCCTCCACTTT. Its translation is CASGLQGVSPLHF.

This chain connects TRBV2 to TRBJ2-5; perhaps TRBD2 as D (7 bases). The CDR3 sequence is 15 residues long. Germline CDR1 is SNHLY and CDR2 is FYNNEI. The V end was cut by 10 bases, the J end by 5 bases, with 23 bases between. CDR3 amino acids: CAKQVIRGAQETQYF. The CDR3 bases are TGTGCCAAGCAGGTTATTCGGGGGGCTCAGGAGACCCAGTACTTC.

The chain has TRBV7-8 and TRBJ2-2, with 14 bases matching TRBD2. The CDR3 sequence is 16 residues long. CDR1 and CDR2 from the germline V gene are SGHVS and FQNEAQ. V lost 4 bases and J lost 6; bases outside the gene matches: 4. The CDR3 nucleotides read TGTGCCAGCAGCTACCAGACTAGCGGGGGGGCCGGGGAGCTGTTTTTT. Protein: CASSYQTSGGAGELFF.

CDR3 sequence (DNA): TGTGCCAGCACCCAGGGGGTCGGCTATGGCTACACCTTC. Its translation: CASTQGVGYGYTF. The rearrangement links TRBV6-6 to TRBJ1-2; 7 positions agree with TRBD1. CDR1 MNHNY and CDR2 SVGAGI come from the germline V gene (reference sequence). The CDR3 spans 13 residues. Germline trimming cut 7 bases from V and 4 bases from J; bases unmatched to any gene: 6.

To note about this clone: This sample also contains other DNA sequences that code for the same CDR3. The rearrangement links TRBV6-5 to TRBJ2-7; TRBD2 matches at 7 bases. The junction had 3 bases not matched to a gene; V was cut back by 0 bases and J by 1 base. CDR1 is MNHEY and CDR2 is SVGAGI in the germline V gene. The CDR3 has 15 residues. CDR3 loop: CASSYSSGGSYEQYF. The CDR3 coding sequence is TGTGCCAGCAGTTACTCGTCGGGGGGATCCTACGAGCAGTACTTC.

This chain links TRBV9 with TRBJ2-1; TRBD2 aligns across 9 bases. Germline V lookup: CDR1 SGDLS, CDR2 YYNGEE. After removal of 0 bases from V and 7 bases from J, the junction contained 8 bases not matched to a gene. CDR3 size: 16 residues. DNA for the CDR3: TGTGCCAGCAGCGTAGTTGGCGGGGGGGCTGGAAATGAGCAGTTCTTC. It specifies CASSVVGGGAGNEQFF.

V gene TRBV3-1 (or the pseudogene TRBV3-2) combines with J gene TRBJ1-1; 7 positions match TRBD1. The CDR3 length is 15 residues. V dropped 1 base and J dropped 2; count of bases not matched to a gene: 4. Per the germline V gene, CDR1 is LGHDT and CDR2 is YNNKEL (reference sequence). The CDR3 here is CASSQAGQPNTEAFF. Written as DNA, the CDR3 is TGTGCCAGCAGCCAAGCGGGACAGCCAAACACTGAAGCTTTCTTT.

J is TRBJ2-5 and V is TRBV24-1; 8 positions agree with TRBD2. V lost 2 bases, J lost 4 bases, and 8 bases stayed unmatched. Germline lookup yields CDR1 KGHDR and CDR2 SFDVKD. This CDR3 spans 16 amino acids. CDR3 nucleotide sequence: TGTGCCACCAGTGATTGGGGAAAAGCGGGGGCAGAGACCCAGTACTTC. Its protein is CATSDWGKAGAETQYF.

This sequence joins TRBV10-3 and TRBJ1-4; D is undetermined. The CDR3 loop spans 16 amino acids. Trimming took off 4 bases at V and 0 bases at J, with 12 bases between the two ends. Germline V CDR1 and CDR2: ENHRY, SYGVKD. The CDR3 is CAISVWPRSTNEKLFF. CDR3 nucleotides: TGTGCCATCAGTGTATGGCCCCGTTCAACTAATGAAAAACTGTTTTTT.